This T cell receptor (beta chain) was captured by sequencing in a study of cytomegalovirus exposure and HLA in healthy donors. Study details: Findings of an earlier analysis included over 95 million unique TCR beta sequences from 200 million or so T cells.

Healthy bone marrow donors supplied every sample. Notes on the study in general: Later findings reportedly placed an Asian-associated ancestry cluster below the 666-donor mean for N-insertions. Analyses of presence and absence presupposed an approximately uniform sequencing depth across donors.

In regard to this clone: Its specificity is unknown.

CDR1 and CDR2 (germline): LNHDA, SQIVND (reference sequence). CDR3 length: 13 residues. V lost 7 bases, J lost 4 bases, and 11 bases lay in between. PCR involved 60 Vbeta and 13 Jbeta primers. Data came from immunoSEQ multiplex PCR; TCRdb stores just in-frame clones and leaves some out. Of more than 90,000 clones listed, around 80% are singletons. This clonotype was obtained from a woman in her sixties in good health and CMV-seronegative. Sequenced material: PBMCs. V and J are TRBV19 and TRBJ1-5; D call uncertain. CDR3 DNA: TGTGCCAGTAAAAGGCAGGCTAATCAGCCCCAGCATTTT. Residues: CASKRQANQPQHF.